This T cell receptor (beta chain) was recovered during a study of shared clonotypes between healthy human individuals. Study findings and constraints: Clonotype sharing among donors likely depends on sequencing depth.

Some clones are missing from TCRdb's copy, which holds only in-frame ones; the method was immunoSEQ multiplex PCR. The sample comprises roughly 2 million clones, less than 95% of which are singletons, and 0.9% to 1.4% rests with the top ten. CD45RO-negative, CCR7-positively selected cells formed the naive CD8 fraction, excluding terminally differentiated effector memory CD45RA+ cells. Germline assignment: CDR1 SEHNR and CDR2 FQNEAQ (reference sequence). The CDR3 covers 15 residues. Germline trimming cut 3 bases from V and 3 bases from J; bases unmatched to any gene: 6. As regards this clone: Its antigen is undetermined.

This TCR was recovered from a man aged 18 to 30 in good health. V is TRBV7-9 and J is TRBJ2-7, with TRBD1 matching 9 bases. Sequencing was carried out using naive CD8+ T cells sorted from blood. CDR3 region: CASSFTRTGDYEQYF. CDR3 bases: TGTGCCAGCAGCTTCACCAGGACAGGGGACTACGAGCAGTACTTC.